This T cell receptor (beta chain) was captured in a study of blood T cell repertoires in COVID-19. Study summary: COVID-19 samples collected from the United States, Italy and Spain covered acute and convalescent phases. PBMCs, B-cell-depleted T cells, or T cells were the source of the cDNA or gDNA that made up the material.

CDR3 length equals 15 residues. Trimming cost V 3 bases and J 4 bases; bases outside gene matches: 5. Germline V gene data show CDR1 as WNHNN and CDR2 as SYGVQD (reference sequence). Repertoires were generated with immunoSEQ multiplex PCR, while TCRdb's copy carries only in-frame clones and drops some. The sample contains around 100,000 clones, 91% of which appear only once. V is TRBV10-1 and J is TRBJ2-1, with 8 bases that match TRBD2. This clonotype was sampled from a man aged 45 to 65 with active COVID-19. Sequencing was done on a sample of peripheral blood. CDR3: CASSETSGLYNEQFF. The CDR3 region has the DNA TGCGCCAGCAGTGAAACTAGCGGCCTGTACAATGAGCAGTTCTTC.